This entry lists 10 T cell receptor beta chains sequenced from one sample in a study of beta chain features in type 1 diabetes. All of the isolated RNA was reverse transcribed, so expressed TCRB transcripts were sequenced. The table came from immunoSEQ multiplex PCR; TCRdb's copy has only in-frame clones and leaves some out. Altogether about 340,000 clones are present, around 8% being singletons, with the ten largest covering roughly 0.44%. Sample: central memory CD4+ T cells from blood. The receptors were sampled from a woman between 18 and 30 years old in good health.

This clone was observed a handful of times. The rearrangement uses TRBV28 and TRBJ1-2; maybe TRBD1 (6 bases). Germline CDR1 is MDHEN and CDR2 is SYDVKM. V lost 5 bases and J lost 4, with 17 bases in between. The CDR3 has 15 amino acids. The CDR3 DNA follows: TGTGCCAGCAGTCGACGGGGAGGGGGACCCTATGGCTACACCTTC. It yields the protein CASSRRGGGPYGYTF.

In nucleotides, the CDR3 is TGTGCCAGCAGCTTAGCGTACACAGGGGGCTCCGGGGAGCTGTTTTTT. This codes for CASSLAYTGGSGELFF. The V gene is TRBV7-9, the J gene TRBJ2-2; TRBD1 agrees at 9 bases. CDR3 length equals 16 residues. Germline loops: CDR1 SEHNR, CDR2 FQNEAQ (reference sequence). V lost 0 bases to trimming and J lost 6 bases; unmatched junction nucleotides: 5. Full variable domain (rest looked up from reference TRBV7-9 and TRBJ2-2): DTGVSQNPRHKITKRGQNVTFRCDPISEHNRLYWYRQTLGQGPEFLTYFQNEAQLEKSRLLSDRFSAERPKGSFSTLEIQRTEQGDSAMYLCASSLAYTGGSGELFFGEGSRLTVL.

This clone was observed a handful of times. The chain combines TRBV28 with TRBJ2-7; 8 positions match TRBD1. The CDR3 covers 15 residues. V was clipped by 10 bases and J by 5 bases; unmatched bases: 16. Germline V gene sequence: CDR1 MDHEN, CDR2 SYDVKM. CDR3 sequence reads: CATLDWTGLVDEQYF. The CDR3 nucleotides are TGTGCCACCCTCGACTGGACAGGGTTAGTCGACGAGCAGTACTTC.

This sequence joins TRBV10-3 and TRBJ2-5, with 10 bases matching TRBD2. The length of the CDR3 is 16 residues. From germline, CDR1 is ENHRY and CDR2 SYGVKD. V lost 0 bases and J lost 4; bases outside the gene matches: 5. The CDR3 bases are TGTGCCATCAGTGAGTCCCCTAGCGGGAGAGGAGAGACCCAGTACTTC. Translated: CAISESPSGRGETQYF.

This clone was seen more than once but under ten times. Other nucleotide sequences in the sample specify the same CDR3. This chain links TRBV29-1 with TRBJ1-5, with D possibly matching TRBD1 (5 bases). Looked up from germline, CDR1 is SQVTM and CDR2 is ANQGSEA. This CDR3 region has 13 residues. Trimming removed 4 bases at V and 3 bases at J, with 10 bases between. CDR3 bases: TGCAGCGTTGCGGGGCAGGACAATCAGCCCCAGCATTTT. It codes for CSVAGQDNQPQHF.

This clone was recorded many times. The junction differs from germline at one of its ends, possibly a read error. The chain carries TRBV7-9 and TRBJ1-1, with a possible D match to TRBD1 (6 bases). This CDR3 is 13 amino acids long. CDR1 and CDR2 (germline): SEHNR, FQNEAQ (reference sequence). DNA of the CDR3: TGTGCCAGCAGCTTAAGGTCGGGGGCTGATGCTTTCTTT. It is translated as CASSLRSGADAFF.

This clone appeared many times. The V call is TRBV10-3, the J call TRBJ2-3; D is unresolved. CDR1 and CDR2 from the germline V gene are ENHRY and SYGVKD. V was pared by 3 bases and J by 0 bases, with 10 bases between. The CDR3 has 15 residues. CDR3 residues: CAISESHTSTDTQYF. The CDR3 nucleotides are TGTGCCATCAGTGAAAGTCACACTAGCACAGATACGCAGTATTTT.

The chain is built from TRBV11-2 and TRBJ2-1, with 7 bases that match TRBD2. V was pared by 3 bases and J by 4 bases, with 9 bases of the junction left unmatched. CDR1 and CDR2 (germline): SGHAT, FQNNGV. The CDR3 loop spans 16 amino acids. The CDR3: CASSFGMAGVYNEQFF. In DNA form, the CDR3 reads TGTGCCAGCAGCTTTGGGATGGCGGGAGTTTACAATGAGCAGTTCTTC.

Ten or more counts support this clone. In DNA, the CDR3 is TGTGCCACCTACCGGGACAGCTCCTACGAGCAGTACTTC. Amino acid sequence: CATYRDSSYEQYF. V and J are TRBV7-9 and TRBJ2-7, with 7 bases lining up with TRBD1. The germline V gene has CDR1 SEHNR and CDR2 FQNEAQ (reference sequence). There are 13 residues in the CDR3. V gave up 10 bases and J gave up 0 bases; unmatched junction bases: 6.

This clone was observed many times. Other DNA sequences of this sample code for an identical CDR3. The chain carries TRBV7-2 and TRBJ2-7; D uncertain. Germline V gives CDR1 SGHTA, CDR2 FQGNSA. V was trimmed by 6 bases and J by 3 bases, leaving 12 bases between them. The CDR3 is 13 amino acids. DNA for the CDR3: TGTGCCAGCAGTCCCGGTCCTAGCTACGAGCAGTACTTC. Protein: CASSPGPSYEQYF.